This T cell receptor (beta chain) was profiled in a study of T cell responses to AZD1222 COVID-19 vaccine. TCRdb keeps only in-frame clones here, not all; method: immunoSEQ multiplex PCR. The sample has 150,000 to 200,000 clones, 94% seen once; the top ten hold approximately 0.6%. Germline V gives CDR1 MNHEY, CDR2 SVGAGI. V was cut by 0 bases and J by 0 bases, with 8 bases left in between. The CDR3 totals 15 residues. This receptor was identified in an adult in good health. This sequence joins TRBV6-5 and TRBJ1-1, with unresolved D. Material: peripheral blood, obtained on day 0 of AZD1222 vaccination. CDR3 amino acids: CASSYSPQVNTEAFF. The CDR3 DNA reads TGTGCCAGCAGTTACTCCCCCCAAGTGAACACTGAAGCTTTCTTT.